The source of this TCR beta chain is a study of CD8+ T cells in alopecia areata (dated by TCRdb to between 2017 and 2018). General notes on the study: Treated patients were enrolled in an open-label pilot trial of oral tofacitinib, 5 to 10 mg twice daily, for moderate-to-severe alopecia areata. Tofacitinib was administered for 6 to 18 months, and 6 months of follow-up off drug were then conducted to assess delayed response and recurrence. Disease severity in treated patients was measured with the SALT score, which quantifies the percentage of affected scalp surface area. High-throughput TCRbeta sequencing was used to examine T cell clonal expansion in alopecia areata in both the C3H/HeJ mouse model and human patients. Scalp tissue and sorted CD4+ and CD8+ peripheral blood T cells from patchy and totalis/universalis alopecia areata patients and from healthy controls were covered by human TCRbeta sequencing. Tofacitinib-treated patients had biopsies at baseline and at 4 and 24 weeks of treatment, with a later scalp biopsy in several patients. Scalp clonality was compared among normal scalp (n=4), patchy alopecia areata scalp (n=8), and alopecia totalis/universalis scalp (n=8). RNA came from the PAXgene miRNA kit for fixed scalp, the miRNeasy kit for PBMCs, and the RNeasy kit for mouse skin. TCRbeta CDR3 regions were amplified by immunoSEQ multiplex PCR using 35 Vbeta forward and 13 Jbeta reverse primers.

The library was prepared using the immunoSEQ multiplex PCR assay. For TCR sequencing, RNA was extracted from every sample and reverse transcribed into cDNA to serve as template. SuperScript III was used for first-strand cDNA synthesis, primed with a 2:1 mix of oligo-dT and random hexamers. A synthetic immune receptor repertoire was used to measure amplification bias, and any remaining bias was corrected computationally. Regarding the original processing steps: After raw reads were preprocessed to remove errors, the CDR3 was defined following IMGT conventions as running from the conserved cysteine to phenylalanine. Clonality was computed as 1 minus the Shannon entropy, with the entropy normalized by log2 of the number of productive unique TCRs. Whether scalp clones were CD4 or CD8 was inferred by matching scalp TCRbeta sequences against CD4 and CD8 repertoires sorted from blood. TCRdb stores this immuneACCESS table with in-frame sequences only. Part of the clones is absent; in the studies checked, under half of the shortfall reflects unresolved V genes, and no reason is known for the rest. The V and J calls and clone size are taken from that table; D and trimming were inferred from the DNA. The sample table lists about 200,000 clones, 50% to 70% of them with a count of one. The biggest ten clones account for 1.3% of the sample.

The treatment or condition label here, explained by the study, means: oral pan-JAK inhibitor, 5-10 mg twice daily. Peripheral blood and lesional scalp punch biopsies were obtained from patients with alopecia areata. PBMCs were isolated by density centrifugation and stained for CD3, CD4 and CD8, after which CD4+ and CD8+ T cells were sorted on a FACSAria. The CDR1 and CDR2 encoded by the germline V gene are SQVTM and ANQGSEA. V sheds 7 bases and J sheds 10 bases, leaving 20 bases between their ends. There are 13 amino acids in the CDR3, from cysteine to phenylalanine inclusive. Of all the DNA, just the CDR3 is kept, 39 bases in frame from base 1. Notes on this clone: Its cognate antigen has yet to be identified. No base qualities exist here, and no much larger clone lies one base off it.

Points the paper makes about the study in general: Many expanded lesional clones persisted in scalp and blood during tofacitinib treatment, which may partly explain relapse after stopping treatment. Lesional scalp, especially in alopecia totalis/universalis, showed higher clonality and more expanded CD8+ clones than normal scalp, suggesting antigenic drive. Tofacitinib significantly lowered scalp clonality and the number of expanded CD8+ clones among the top 100 scalp clones. Unlike mouse skin, which is dominated by gammadelta T cells, normal human skin has resident alphabeta T cells that are also sequenced, and this complicates analysis of the scalp TCR repertoire. Because the treated cohort was small and included a single nonresponder, larger studies are needed to assess links between baseline CD8+ expansion and response. Compared with mice, TCR sequences shared between patients were less clear, possibly partly because of HLA diversity across the patient population.

The source material was CD4+ T cells sorted from blood, sampled between weeks 47 and 50, from a patient treated with tofacitinib. The sequence was obtained from a human donor with alopecia areata. This chain is built from TRBV29-1 and TRBJ2-1; the D region may be TRBD1 or TRBD2, each matching 5 bases equally. The CDR3 protein is CSAVGQGRGEQFF. At the DNA level, the sequence is TGCAGCGCTGTCGGGCAGGGCCGAGGGGAGCAGTTCTTC.